This entry lists 21 T cell receptor beta chains sequenced from one sample in a study of vaccination effects on CD4 cells after COVID-19. TCRdb's copy holds only in-frame clones and misses some; the assay was immunoSEQ multiplex PCR. The repertoire holds fewer than 10,000 clones, roughly 74% seen once, with approximately 12% in the top ten. Sequencing followed a ViraFEST assay step that expanded antigen-specific CD4+ T cells with viral peptide pools. Subsequent to roughly 9 days of culture, CD4+ T cells were isolated. Antigens of these TCRs are unknown. Sequenced material: CD4+ T cells from PBMCs cultured with HCoV-229E spike peptides, taken before COVID-19 vaccination. Every receptor here comes from a human donor who received a COVID-19 vaccine.

The chain combines TRBV7-9 with TRBJ1-1; tentative D call: TRBD1 (6 bases). The CDR3 extends over 13 amino acids. Germline lookup yields CDR1 SEHNR and CDR2 FQNEAQ (reference sequence). The V gene lost 4 bases and the J gene lost 1 base, with 7 bases spanning the gap. In DNA form, the CDR3 reads TGTGCCAGCAGCTCACAGGGGAACACTGAAGCTTTCTTT. Protein product: CASSSQGNTEAFF.

Only a few counts were recorded for this clone. Here the CDR3 reads CASSQVGESSYEQYF. In nucleotides, the CDR3 is TGTGCCAGCAGCCAAGTGGGCGAAAGCTCCTACGAGCAGTACTTC. The V call is TRBV14, the J call TRBJ2-7, with no clear D. The CDR3 totals 15 residues. CDR1 is SGHDN, CDR2 FVKESK, per germline. V was pared by 1 base and J by 0 bases, with 10 bases between.

Within the sample, this clone is large. The genes are TRBV5-1 and TRBJ2-3, with 10 bases aligning to TRBD2. V trimming: 0 bases; J trimming: 4 bases; junction bases outside the gene matches: 5. The CDR3 has 16 residues. CDR1 and CDR2 (germline): SGHRS, YFSETQ. The CDR3 spells CASSLGTLAGADTQYF. The CDR3 DNA follows: TGCGCCAGCAGCTTGGGGACTCTAGCGGGAGCAGATACGCAGTATTTT. Full variable domain (rest looked up from reference TRBV5-1 and TRBJ2-3): KAGVTQTPRYLIKTRGQQVTLSCSPISGHRSVSWYQQTPGQGLQFLFEYFSETQRNKGNFPGRFSGRQFSNSRSEMNVSTLELGDSALYLCASSLGTLAGADTQYFGPGTRLTVL.

The V and J genes are TRBV14 and TRBJ2-2; no firm D call. The CDR3 totals 13 residues. Trimming removed 0 bases at V and 7 bases at J, with 6 bases between. The germline CDR1 and CDR2 sequences are SGHDN and FVKESK. This CDR3 reads CASSQDRLGELFF. As DNA, the CDR3 is TGTGCCAGCAGCCAAGACCGACTCGGGGAGCTGTTTTTT. Together with reference TRBV14 and TRBJ2-2, the CDR3 gives the full variable domain: EAGVTQFPSHSVIEKGQTVTLRCDPISGHDNLYWYRRVMGKEIKFLLHFVKESKQDESGMPNNRFLAERTGGTYSTLKVQPAELEDSGVYFCASSQDRLGELFFGEGSRLTVL.

In its sample, this clone was seen a few times. CDR3 protein: CASSEGGYTF. CDR3 nucleotide sequence: TGTGCCAGCAGTGAGGGAGGCTACACCTTC. The genes are TRBV2 and TRBJ1-2; no clear D gene. Germline CDR1 and CDR2: SNHLY and FYNNEI. Trimming cost V 3 bases and J 8 bases, with 4 bases left between them. The CDR3 has 10 amino acids.

The sample holds a few counts of this clone. This chain joins TRBV2 and TRBJ2-2, with no clear D. V was trimmed by 8 bases and J by 0 bases, leaving 10 bases between them. Germline CDR1 and CDR2: SNHLY and FYNNEI. This CDR3 has 14 residues. The CDR3 reads CASHRLANTGELFF. CDR3 nucleotides: TGTGCCAGCCATCGGCTAGCGAACACCGGGGAGCTGTTTTTT.

This sequence joins TRBV5-4 and TRBJ1-6, with TRBD1 as a possible D gene (5 bases). Germline CDR1 reads SGHNT; CDR2 reads YYREEE (reference sequence). V gave up 0 bases and J gave up 4 bases, with 8 bases separating them. This CDR3 has 15 residues. The DNA of the CDR3 is TGTGCCAGCAGCTTGGAGGCAGGGTATAATTCACCCCTCCACTTT. Translating it yields CASSLEAGYNSPLHF. The full variable domain, rest sourced from reference TRBV5-4 and TRBJ1-6, is ETGVTQSPTHLIKTRGQQVTLRCSSQSGHNTVSWYQQALGQGPQFIFQYYREEENGRGNFPPRFSGLQFPNYSSELNVNALELDDSALYLCASSLEAGYNSPLHFGNGTRLTVT.

There are a few counts of this clone. The chain joins TRBV21-1 to TRBJ1-2. TRBV21-1 is flagged as a pseudogene. The CDR3 contains 16 residues. CDR3 DNA: TGTGCCAGCAGCAAAAAGAGGGGGGTGCGCTACTATGGCTACACCTTC. Residues: CASSKKRGVRYYGYTF.

The rearrangement uses TRBV5-1 and TRBJ2-2; D might be TRBD1 or TRBD2, each matching 6 bases. Germline loops: CDR1 SGHRS, CDR2 YFSETQ. V was trimmed by 2 bases and J by 6 bases, leaving 17 bases between them. The CDR3 runs 16 residues. The CDR3 DNA sequence: TGCGCCAGCAGCTTCCTATTGGCAGGGGAGGCCGGGGAGCTGTTTTTT. Translated, it gives CASSFLLAGEAGELFF.

Only a few counts were recorded for this clone. The chain couples TRBV1 to TRBJ1-5. TRBV1 is reported as a pseudogene. The CDR3 has 16 residues. CDR3 in amino acids: CTSSQRSRGGGQPQHF. The DNA of the CDR3 is TGCACCAGCAGCCAAAGATCTCGTGGGGGAGGTCAGCCCCAGCATTTT.

The J gene is TRBJ2-7, the V gene TRBV3-1 (or the pseudogene TRBV3-2), with D unclear. With 3 bases removed from V and 7 bases from J, the gap between germline ends came to 7 bases. Germline V gene data show CDR1 as LGHDT and CDR2 as YNNKEL (reference sequence). CDR3 length: 11 residues. The DNA for the CDR3 is TGTGCCAGCAGCCATTCCGATGAGCAGTACTTC. Protein product: CASSHSDEQYF.

A few counts support this clone. The chain has TRBV11-3 and TRBJ2-2, with D perhaps given as TRBD1 or TRBD2 (5 bases each). Germline lookup yields CDR1 SGHNT and CDR2 YENEEA. The V and J ends lost 1 base and 4 bases respectively, with 19 bases between them. This CDR3 contains 18 residues. Here the CDR3 DNA reads TGTGCCAGCAGCTTAGGAGGGGTAGACTATCTCCCCACCGGGGAGCTGTTTTTT. This codes for CASSLGGVDYLPTGELFF.

This clone showed up just a few times. The chain has TRBV27 and TRBJ1-4, with 7 positions matching TRBD1. Germline values: CDR1 MNHEY, CDR2 SMNVEV (reference sequence). V lost 6 bases, J lost 4 bases, and 5 bases stayed unmatched. The CDR3 has 14 amino acids. CDR3 protein: CASSQQGFNEKLFF. CDR3 bases: TGTGCCAGCAGCCAACAGGGGTTTAATGAAAAACTGTTTTTT.

This clone is large in the sample. The chain combines TRBV30 with TRBJ2-7; D not certain. V was shortened by 0 bases and J by 3 bases, with 9 bases between the two germline ends. Germline CDR1 is GTSNPN and CDR2 is SVGIG (reference sequence). The CDR3 runs to 13 residues. Written as DNA, the CDR3 is TGTGCCTGGAGTGTTGTAGTCGGCTACGAGCAGTACTTC. Amino acids: CAWSVVVGYEQYF.

The genes are TRBV3-1 (or the pseudogene TRBV3-2) and TRBJ1-2, with D hard to call. Germline-derived CDR1 and CDR2 are LGHDT and YNNKEL (reference sequence). V gave up 1 base and J gave up 4 bases, with 13 bases separating them. This CDR3 contains 15 residues. The chain's CDR3 is CASSQVGFNSYGYTF. As DNA, the CDR3 is TGTGCCAGCAGCCAAGTAGGTTTCAACTCCTATGGCTACACCTTC.

The V call is TRBV5-1, the J call TRBJ2-1, with 9 bases aligning to TRBD1. Per germline, CDR1 SGHRS and CDR2 YFSETQ. The CDR3 runs 12 residues. Germline trimming cut 3 bases from V and 10 bases from J; bases unmatched to any gene: 2. For the CDR3, the DNA is TGCGCCAGCAGCTGGGGGACAGGGGAGCAGTTCTTC. Translation gives CASSWGTGEQFF.

This chain joins TRBV5-1 and TRBJ2-1, with 10 bases matching TRBD2. Germline CDR1 SGHRS, CDR2 YFSETQ. J was trimmed by 5 bases and V by 5 bases; bases with no gene match: 7. The CDR3 contains 15 residues. CDR3 coding DNA: TGCGCCAGCAGTCAAGGACTAGCGGTAGACAATGAGCAGTTCTTC. This gives the protein CASSQGLAVDNEQFF.

The chain's CDR3 is CASIGSGIAKNIQYF. The CDR3 DNA reads TGTGCCAGCATTGGGTCAGGTATAGCCAAAAACATTCAGTACTTC. V gene TRBV6-5 combines with J gene TRBJ2-4; no reliable D call. The CDR3 sequence is 15 residues long. Germline V lookup: CDR1 MNHEY, CDR2 SVGAGI. The V end lost 7 bases, the J end lost 0 bases, and 13 bases lay between the germline ends.

The chain recombines TRBV7-9 with TRBJ2-3; D gene uncertain. Germline CDR1 reads SEHNR; CDR2 reads FQNEAQ (reference sequence). The CDR3 is 14 amino acids. The V end was cut by 5 bases, the J end by 0 bases, with 9 bases between. The CDR3 reads CASSRAQSTDTQYF. The CDR3 DNA sequence: TGTGCCAGCAGCCGGGCGCAGAGCACAGATACGCAGTATTTT.

J is TRBJ2-1 and V is TRBV10-1, with no clear D. The CDR3 runs to 17 residues. Germline V gene lookup returns CDR1 WNHNN and CDR2 SYGVQD (reference sequence). The V end lost 3 bases, the J end lost 4 bases, and 19 bases lay between the germline ends. This chain's CDR3 is CASSEPIRDQIYNEQFF. DNA of the CDR3: TGCGCCAGCAGTGAACCAATCCGAGACCAGATATACAATGAGCAGTTCTTC.

The chain is built from TRBV7-9 and TRBJ2-3; 7 bases are a match to TRBD2. V trimming: 10 bases; J trimming: 6 bases; junction bases outside the gene matches: 13. The CDR3 runs to 14 residues. Per germline, CDR1 SEHNR and CDR2 FQNEAQ (reference sequence). Here the CDR3 reads CATTFGAGTDTQYF. The CDR3 nucleotides are TGTGCCACGACGTTTGGAGCGGGGACGGATACGCAGTATTTT.